The source of this T cell receptor beta chain is a study of CD8 T cells in ankylosing spondylitis. This CDR3 has 13 residues. Trimming cost V 0 bases and J 6 bases, with 7 bases left between them. Germline CDR1 ENHRY, CDR2 SYGVKD. Study outcomes and limitations: A TCR beta motif made of fewer than ten highly homologous variants seemed typical of ankylosing spondylitis blood. Significant enrichment of disease-linked clones was reportedly seen in matched ankylosing spondylitis synovial fluid. Disease-linked clones were CD8+ and relatively rare in peripheral blood.

Making the TCR beta libraries involved quantitative 5'-RACE with molecular barcodes. TCRdb processed the 5' RACE reads anew with MiXCR; each CDR3 protein has one entry. The sample has approximately 150,000 distinct CDR3 sequences; approximately 9% are singletons. Comment on this clonotype: What it binds is unknown.

The rearrangement joins TRBV10-3 to TRBJ2-3, with a tentative D call TRBD1 (6 bases). The material sequenced was blood, either unsorted or a sorted T cell fraction (not recorded which). This clonotype was obtained from a female donor with ankylosing spondylitis or in good health (not recorded which). This CDR3 is CAISESRGDTQYF. The CDR3 coding sequence is TGTGCCATCAGTGAGTCGAGGGGGGATACGCAGTATTTT.